These 11 T cell receptor beta chains originate from one sample sequenced in a study of T cell repertoires in cytomegalovirus infection. A single record per CDR3 protein comes from TCRdb applying MiXCR to the reads. Altogether just under 500,000 distinct CDR3 sequences are present, roughly a third being singletons, with the ten largest covering about 17%. These receptors' antigens are unknown. The sample was cultured PBMCs, taken from culture after CMV antigen stimulation. All receptors come from a human donor in good health (CMV status not recorded). Some clones in this sample may be carry-over from other donors' samples.

The table lists this clonotype with many counts. The chain has TRBV6-2 or TRBV6-3 and TRBJ2-7; D call uncertain. Between the trimmed V and J ends, which lost 6 bases and 3 bases, there was a span of 6 bases. CDR1 is MNHEY and CDR2 is SVGEGT in the germline V gene. The CDR3 is made up of 11 amino acids. The CDR3 region has the DNA TGTGCCAGCAGCCAAAACTACGAGCAGTACTTC. This codes for CASSQNYEQYF.

This rearrangement joins TRBV7-9 to TRBJ1-3, with D possibly TRBD1 on 6 matching bases. With 7 bases removed from V and 2 bases from J, the gap between germline ends came to 12 bases. This CDR3 comprises 14 residues. Germline V gives CDR1 SEHNR, CDR2 FQNEAQ (reference sequence). The CDR3, as DNA: TGTGCCAGCACCATAGGGGGTACTGGAAACACCATATATTTT. Its protein product is CASTIGGTGNTIYF.

This sequence joins TRBV7-2 and TRBJ2-7; the D is unclear. Deletions cut 4 bases from V and 0 bases from J, with 10 bases between. CDR1 and CDR2 from the germline V gene are SGHTA and FQGNSA. This CDR3 contains 14 residues. CDR3 region: CASSSTMTSYEQYF. In nucleotides, the CDR3 is TGTGCCAGCAGCTCAACAATGACCTCCTACGAGCAGTACTTC.

This clonotype was seen more than once but under ten times. The chain employs TRBV4-1 and TRBJ1-4; no definite D call. This CDR3 region has 14 residues. V was trimmed by 0 bases and J by 8 bases, leaving 10 bases between them. Germline CDR1 reads MGHRA; CDR2 reads YSYEKL. DNA for the CDR3: TGCGCCAGCAGCCAAGATGGGAACAGCGAAAAACTGTTTTTT. Amino acid sequence: CASSQDGNSEKLFF.

This clonotype appeared a few times. An end of the junction differs from the germline gene, which may be a read error. The chain joins TRBV11-1 to TRBJ2-7; D not resolved. Per germline, CDR1 SGHAT and CDR2 FQDESV (reference sequence). CDR3 length: 13 residues. The CDR3, as DNA: TGTGCCAGCAGCTTCTCCACGTCCTACGAGCAGTACTTT. Translated, it gives CASSFSTSYEQYF.

The chain uses TRBV19 and TRBJ2-2; D may be TRBD2 (6 bases). Trimming cost V 4 bases and J 7 bases, with 19 bases left between them. Germline V lookup: CDR1 LNHDA, CDR2 SQIVND (reference sequence). CDR3 size: 16 residues. The CDR3 here is CASSSPGDPGGGELFF. The CDR3 coding sequence is TGTGCCAGTAGTAGCCCCGGTGACCCCGGGGGCGGGGAGCTGTTTTTT.

The chain carries TRBV14 and TRBJ2-7; 9 bases fit TRBD1. CDR3 length equals 13 residues. After removal of 8 bases from V and 4 bases from J, the junction contained 6 bases not matched to a gene. Germline CDR1 reads SGHDN; CDR2 reads FVKESK. Here the CDR3 DNA reads TGTGCCAGCCGGGACAGGGAAAATTACGAGCAGTACTTC. This codes for CASRDRENYEQYF.

This clonotype has a handful of counts. This sequence joins TRBV6-5 and TRBJ2-1, with unresolved D. CDR1 and CDR2 (germline): MNHEY, SVGAGI. The CDR3 runs to 14 residues. Trimming stripped 4 bases from V and 1 base from J, with 8 bases between. This CDR3 is CASSLERSYNEQFF. CDR3 sequence (DNA): TGTGCCAGCAGTTTGGAGCGTTCCTACAATGAGCAGTTCTTC.

The CDR3, as DNA: TGTGCCAGCAACATCGGACGGGAGAACACTGAAGCTTTCTTT. Amino acid sequence: CASNIGRENTEAFF. The V and J genes are TRBV6-2 or TRBV6-3 and TRBJ1-1; D is ambiguous. Germline loops: CDR1 MNHEY, CDR2 SVGEGT. The CDR3 loop spans 14 amino acids. The germline V and J ends were trimmed by 7 bases and 1 base, with 13 bases remaining between them.

The chain is built from TRBV7-6 and TRBJ1-2, with D maybe TRBD1 (6 bases). The CDR3 has 14 residues. Germline V gene sequence: CDR1 SGHVS, CDR2 FNYEAQ. V gave up 1 base and J gave up 2 bases, with 8 bases separating them. The DNA for the CDR3 is TGTGCCAGCAGCTTAGGACAGGACAACTATGGCTACACCTTC. Protein product: CASSLGQDNYGYTF.

This clonotype has a count of ten or more. The chain links TRBV7-8 to TRBJ1-4; 8 bases match TRBD1. V shed 5 bases and J 1 base; nucleotides not matched to a gene: 9. The CDR3 totals 17 residues. Germline V gene data show CDR1 as SGHVS and CDR2 as FQNEAQ. For the CDR3, the DNA is TGTGCCAGCAGCCATGGACAGGGTTTCAGAACTAATGAAAAACTGTTTTTT. Translated: CASSHGQGFRTNEKLFF. Combining the CDR3 with reference TRBV7-8 and TRBJ1-4 gives the whole variable domain GAGVSQSPRYKVAKRGQDVALRCDPISGHVSLFWYQQALGQGPEFLTYFQNEAQLDKSGLPSDRFFAERPEGSVSTLKIQRTQQEDSAVYLCASSHGQGFRTNEKLFFGSGTQLSVL.